This entry is about one TCR beta chain. This sample stems from a study of blood T cell repertoires in COVID-19. Turning to the study itself: The study drew acute and convalescent COVID-19 samples from the United States, Italy and Spain.

Germline assignment: CDR1 KGHSH and CDR2 LQKENI. The CDR3 contains 17 residues. V shed 3 bases, J shed 0 bases, and the junction held 7 bases outside the gene matches. The assay was immunoSEQ multiplex PCR, and TCRdb's table has in-frame clones only and misses some. There are about 330,000 clones in the sample; around 86% occur only once, and about 1.7% lies in the top ten. The clonotype originates from a woman in her fifties or sixties with acute or convalescent COVID-19. Sequencing input: peripheral blood. The J gene is TRBJ1-3, the V gene TRBV18, with 8 bases matching TRBD1. For the CDR3, the DNA is TGTGCCAGCTCACCGGACAGGGTGGAGATCTCTGGAAACACCATATATTTT. It is translated as CASSPDRVEISGNTIYF.